This T cell receptor beta chain was retrieved from a study of blood T cell repertoires in COVID-19. Looking at the study overall: PBMCs, B-cell-depleted T cells, or T cells provided the cDNA or gDNA that made up the material.

Two negative PCRs, clearance, or symptom resolution characterized the recovered Cohort 3 donors. Libraries were prepared by immunoSEQ multiplex PCR; TCRdb keeps only in-frame clonotypes and omits some of them. Of 250,000 to 350,000 clones in the sample, about 87% were seen once. CDR1 SGHTA and CDR2 FQGNSA come from the germline V gene. V lost 5 bases, J lost 4 bases, and 28 bases lay in between. The length of the CDR3 is 19 residues. The receptor's source is a woman between 25 and 40 years old who had recovered from COVID-19. The V gene is TRBV7-2, the J gene TRBJ2-3, with D possibly TRBD1 on 6 matching bases. The sequenced material came from PBMCs or T cells enriched from blood (not recorded which). Written as DNA, the CDR3 is TGTGCCAGCAGCCGGCCCCCCCCGGGACATTATTGGGGTTCAGATACGCAGTATTTT. Protein sequence: CASSRPPPGHYWGSDTQYF. The full variable domain, completed using reference TRBV7-2 and TRBJ2-3, is GAGVSQSPSNKVTEKGKDVELRCDPISGHTALYWYRQSLGQGLEFLIYFQGNSAPDKSGLPSDRFSAERTGGSVSTLTIQRTQQEDSAVYLCASSRPPPGHYWGSDTQYFGPGTRLTVL.